These T cell receptor beta chains were read from a single sample in a study of blood T cell repertoires in COVID-19. Assay: immunoSEQ multiplex PCR; the TCRdb copy retains only in-frame clones and omits some. Among about 170,000 clones listed, about 88% were seen once. The sample was peripheral blood. Every receptor here comes from a man aged 50 to 59 who had recovered from COVID-19. Both conserved end residues are part of each CDR3. A D gene is named only where the DNA matches it firmly. Not all rows give a size; the values are once, few, many and, for expanded clones, a class.

CDR3 length: 14; V gene: TRBV11-2; clone size: .; D gene: TRBD1; J gene: TRBJ1-5; CDR3 DNA: TGTGCCAGCAGCCTCACAGGGGACAATCAGCCCCAGCATTTT; CDR3 protein: CASSLTGDNQPQHF
CDR3 length: 13; V gene: TRBV29-1; clone size: once; D gene: TRBD1; J gene: TRBJ1-2; CDR3 DNA: TGCAGCGTGAGGGACAGGGGGCAGGGAGGCTACACCTTC; CDR3 protein: CSVRDRGQGGYTF
CDR3 length: 14; V gene: TRBV20-1; clone size: .; D gene: .; J gene: TRBJ2-5; CDR3 DNA: TGCAGTGCTAGTAGCAGGGTCGCTCGCGAGACCCAGTACTTC; CDR3 protein: CSASSRVARETQYF
CDR3 length: 14; V gene: TRBV30; clone size: .; D gene: .; J gene: TRBJ2-3; CDR3 DNA: TGTGCCTGGAGTGTGGGCGGGGTGCGAGATACGCAGTATTTT; CDR3 protein: CAWSVGGVRDTQYF
CDR3 length: 15; V gene: TRBV6-5; clone size: .; D gene: .; J gene: TRBJ2-3; CDR3 DNA: TGTGCCAGCAGTTACTCGACACTAGGTAGTCCTACGCAGTATTTT; CDR3 protein: CASSYSTLGSPTQYF
CDR3 length: 13; V gene: TRBV5-1; clone size: .; D gene: TRBD2; J gene: TRBJ2-5; CDR3 DNA: TGCGCCAGCAGCTTGGGGGGAGGGGAGACCCAGTACTTC; CDR3 protein: CASSLGGGETQYF
CDR3 length: 15; V gene: TRBV18; clone size: .; D gene: .; J gene: TRBJ2-5; CDR3 DNA: TGTGCCAGCTCATCTACCCCTTGGACCGACTATTCCCAGTACTTC; CDR3 protein: CASSSTPWTDYSQYF
CDR3 length: 18; V gene: TRBV7-9; clone size: .; D gene: TRBD2; J gene: TRBJ2-5; CDR3 DNA: TGTGCCAGCAGCCGGAGACTAGCGGGGGGACGGTACCAAGAGACCCAGTACTTC; CDR3 protein: CASSRRLAGGRYQETQYF
CDR3 length: 12; V gene: TRBV7-3; clone size: .; D gene: .; J gene: TRBJ2-2; CDR3 DNA: TGTGCCAGCAGCCCGCGGATCGGGGAGCTGTTTTTT; CDR3 protein: CASSPRIGELFF
CDR3 length: 18; V gene: TRBV2; clone size: .; D gene: TRBD1; J gene: TRBJ2-7; CDR3 DNA: TGTGCCAGCAGTTGGGTAAGGACAGGAGATTTACTTTCCTACGAGCAGTACTTC; CDR3 protein: CASSWVRTGDLLSYEQYF
CDR3 length: 15; V gene: TRBV11-1; clone size: .; D gene: TRBD1; J gene: TRBJ1-1; CDR3 DNA: TGTGCCAGCAGCGTAGTGACAGGGGGTGTCACTGAAGCTTTCTTT; CDR3 protein: CASSVVTGGVTEAFF
CDR3 length: 16; V gene: TRBV27; clone size: .; D gene: TRBD1; J gene: TRBJ1-1; CDR3 DNA: TGTGCCAGCAGAGGGACAGGGGGCGCAAGGAACACTGAAGCTTTCTTT; CDR3 protein: CASRGTGGARNTEAFF
CDR3 length: 17; V gene: TRBV5-8; clone size: .; D gene: .; J gene: TRBJ2-7; CDR3 DNA: TGTGCCAGCAGCTTGAACAGGGTTGGAAGCCTACCCTACGAGCAGTACTTC; CDR3 protein: CASSLNRVGSLPYEQYF
CDR3 length: 13; V gene: TRBV30; clone size: .; D gene: TRBD1; J gene: TRBJ2-1; CDR3 DNA: TGTGCCAGACACGGGACAGGGTTCAATGAGCAGTTCTTC; CDR3 protein: CARHGTGFNEQFF
CDR3 length: 13; V gene: TRBV10-3; clone size: .; D gene: .; J gene: TRBJ2-1; CDR3 DNA: TGTGCCACTATGACTAGTGCCAACAATGAGCAGTTCTTC; CDR3 protein: CATMTSANNEQFF
CDR3 length: 13; V gene: TRBV27; clone size: .; D gene: .; J gene: TRBJ2-5; CDR3 DNA: TGTGCCAGCAGACCCGCCCAGAGGGAGACCCAGTACTTC; CDR3 protein: CASRPAQRETQYF
CDR3 length: 16; V gene: TRBV18; clone size: once; D gene: TRBD1; J gene: TRBJ1-1; CDR3 DNA: TGTGCCAGCTCACCAATGGGACAGGGGGGGAACACTGAAGCTTTCTTT; CDR3 protein: CASSPMGQGGNTEAFF
CDR3 length: 15; V gene: TRBV7-6; clone size: .; D gene: .; J gene: TRBJ1-5; CDR3 DNA: TGTGCCAGCAGCTTGGGTGGGGGCGGCAATCAGCCCCAGCATTTT; CDR3 protein: CASSLGGGGNQPQHF
CDR3 length: 15; V gene: TRBV7-8; clone size: .; D gene: .; J gene: TRBJ2-1; CDR3 DNA: TGTGCCAGCAGCTTCCAAACAGGTTTCTACAATGAGCAGTTCTTC; CDR3 protein: CASSFQTGFYNEQFF
CDR3 length: 16; V gene: TRBV7-2; clone size: .; D gene: TRBD2; J gene: TRBJ2-1; CDR3 DNA: TGTGCCAGCAGCTTAGGTCCTAGCGGGGGGAGCAATGAGCAGTTCTTC; CDR3 protein: CASSLGPSGGSNEQFF
CDR3 length: 14; V gene: TRBV18; clone size: .; D gene: .; J gene: TRBJ1-5; CDR3 DNA: TGTGCCAGCTCACAAGACAGTAGGAATCAGCCCCAGCATTTT; CDR3 protein: CASSQDSRNQPQHF
CDR3 length: 16; V gene: TRBV5-1; clone size: .; D gene: TRBD1; J gene: TRBJ1-6; CDR3 DNA: TGCGCCAGCAGCGCGACAGGGTTAGGGGTAGGCTCACCCCTCCACTTT; CDR3 protein: CASSATGLGVGSPLHF
CDR3 length: 15; V gene: TRBV4-2; clone size: .; D gene: .; J gene: TRBJ1-5; CDR3 DNA: TGTGCCAGCAGCCAAGGTGGACAGAGCAATCAGCCCCAGCATTTT; CDR3 protein: CASSQGGQSNQPQHF
CDR3 length: 12; V gene: TRBV29-1; clone size: .; D gene: .; J gene: TRBJ1-1; CDR3 DNA: TGCAGCGTCGTCCCGGGACAATCTGAAGCTTTCTTT; CDR3 protein: CSVVPGQSEAFF
CDR3 length: 14; V gene: TRBV28; clone size: .; D gene: .; J gene: TRBJ1-5; CDR3 DNA: TGTGCCACCAATTACGGGGGAGGCAATCAGCCCCAGCATTTT; CDR3 protein: CATNYGGGNQPQHF
CDR3 length: 17; V gene: TRBV7-5; clone size: .; D gene: .; J gene: TRBJ1-3; CDR3 DNA: TGTGTCAGAAGCTTAGGGGGAGTGGTGAACTCTGGAAACACCATATATTTT; CDR3 protein: CVRSLGGVVNSGNTIYF
CDR3 length: 14; V gene: TRBV7-3; clone size: .; D gene: .; J gene: TRBJ2-3; CDR3 DNA: TGTGCCAGCAGCATGGGGGCTAGCACAGATACGCAGTATTTT; CDR3 protein: CASSMGASTDTQYF
CDR3 length: 15; V gene: TRBV11-1; clone size: .; D gene: TRBD2; J gene: TRBJ2-5; CDR3 DNA: TGTGCCAGCAGCCAACAAAGGACTAGCGGGAAGACCCAGTACTTC; CDR3 protein: CASSQQRTSGKTQYF
CDR3 length: 16; V gene: TRBV11-2; clone size: .; D gene: TRBD1; J gene: TRBJ1-4; CDR3 DNA: TGTGCCAGCAGCCTCGGGACAGGGGGCTTTGGGGAAAAACTGTTTTTT; CDR3 protein: CASSLGTGGFGEKLFF
CDR3 length: 15; V gene: TRBV18; clone size: .; D gene: TRBD2; J gene: TRBJ2-1; CDR3 DNA: TGTGCCAGCTCACCCACTAGCGGGAGGGCCGGTGAGCAGTTCTTC; CDR3 protein: CASSPTSGRAGEQFF
CDR3 length: 14; V gene: TRBV2; clone size: .; D gene: TRBD1; J gene: TRBJ1-1; CDR3 DNA: TGTGCCAGCAGTTCACAGGGGATGAACACTGAAGCTTTCTTT; CDR3 protein: CASSSQGMNTEAFF
CDR3 length: 18; V gene: TRBV28; clone size: few; D gene: TRBD1; J gene: TRBJ1-1; CDR3 DNA: TGTGCCAGCAGTTTACCCTTACACAGGGGAGACCTGAACACTGAAGCTTTCTTT; CDR3 protein: CASSLPLHRGDLNTEAFF
CDR3 length: 15; V gene: TRBV28; clone size: .; D gene: .; J gene: TRBJ1-4; CDR3 DNA: TGTGCCAGCAGTTCGGGCGGGGCAACTAATGAAAAACTGTTTTTT; CDR3 protein: CASSSGGATNEKLFF
CDR3 length: 12; V gene: TRBV6-6; clone size: .; D gene: .; J gene: TRBJ1-1; CDR3 DNA: TGTGCCATCGGGAGTGATAACACTGAAGCTTTCTTT; CDR3 protein: CAIGSDNTEAFF
CDR3 length: 18; V gene: TRBV18; clone size: few; D gene: TRBD2; J gene: TRBJ2-7; CDR3 DNA: TGTGCCAGCTCACAGCGGACTAGCGGGAGGGCCGGGGCCCACGAGCAGTACTTC; CDR3 protein: CASSQRTSGRAGAHEQYF
CDR3 length: 14; V gene: TRBV7-2; clone size: .; D gene: .; J gene: TRBJ2-1; CDR3 DNA: TGTGCCAGCAGCCGGGACTTTTACTACAATGAGCAGTTCTTC; CDR3 protein: CASSRDFYYNEQFF
CDR3 length: 19; V gene: TRBV6-2/TRBV6-3; clone size: .; D gene: .; J gene: TRBJ1-5; CDR3 DNA: TGTGCCAGCAGCCCGATCTTGCGACTAGCTGAAAATAGCAATCAGCCCCAGCATTTT; CDR3 protein: CASSPILRLAENSNQPQHF
CDR3 length: 11; V gene: TRBV20-1; clone size: .; D gene: .; J gene: TRBJ1-1; CDR3 DNA: TGCAGTGCCTTGGACACATATGAAGCTTTCTTT; CDR3 protein: CSALDTYEAFF
CDR3 length: 24; V gene: TRBV24-1; clone size: .; D gene: TRBD2; J gene: TRBJ2-1; CDR3 DNA: TGTGCCACCAGTGGCCCGGCGGGGAAGGGGGCTGGGCTAGCGGGAGGGCCATCCTACAATGAGCAGTTCTTC; CDR3 protein: CATSGPAGKGAGLAGGPSYNEQFF
CDR3 length: 14; V gene: TRBV30; clone size: .; D gene: .; J gene: TRBJ1-1; CDR3 DNA: TGTGCCTGGAGTGTATGGCAAATGAACACTGAAGCTTTCTTT; CDR3 protein: CAWSVWQMNTEAFF
CDR3 length: 16; V gene: TRBV29-1; clone size: .; D gene: .; J gene: TRBJ2-5; CDR3 DNA: TGCAGCGTTGAAGGGTTAGGGGGGGTTCTTCAAGAGACCCAGTACTTC; CDR3 protein: CSVEGLGGVLQETQYF
CDR3 length: 15; V gene: TRBV3-1/TRBV3-2; clone size: .; D gene: TRBD1; J gene: TRBJ1-5; CDR3 DNA: TGTGCCAGCAGCCCACAGGGGGCAACAGGACAGCCCCAGCATTTT; CDR3 protein: CASSPQGATGQPQHF
CDR3 length: 14; V gene: TRBV7-9; clone size: .; D gene: TRBD1; J gene: TRBJ2-7; CDR3 DNA: TGTGCCAGCAGCTCTGGGACAGGGGCCTACGAGCAGTACTTC; CDR3 protein: CASSSGTGAYEQYF
CDR3 length: 14; V gene: TRBV5-1; clone size: .; D gene: .; J gene: TRBJ1-1; CDR3 DNA: TGCGCCAGCAGCTTACCTGGGGCCATCACTGAAGCTTTCTTT; CDR3 protein: CASSLPGAITEAFF
CDR3 length: 12; V gene: TRBV3-1/TRBV3-2; clone size: .; D gene: .; J gene: TRBJ2-3; CDR3 DNA: TGTGCCAGCAGCCAAGGACAGCGAGCGCAGTATTTT; CDR3 protein: CASSQGQRAQYF
CDR3 length: 16; V gene: TRBV11-2; clone size: .; D gene: TRBD2; J gene: TRBJ2-7; CDR3 DNA: TGTGCCAGCAGCTTAGCGCTGGCGGGAGTCAACCACGAGCAGTACTTC; CDR3 protein: CASSLALAGVNHEQYF
CDR3 length: 15; V gene: TRBV7-9; clone size: .; D gene: TRBD1; J gene: TRBJ1-2; CDR3 DNA: TGTGCCAGCAGCTTAGCGGACAGGCCACGCTATGGCTACACCTTC; CDR3 protein: CASSLADRPRYGYTF
CDR3 length: 13; V gene: TRBV28; clone size: .; D gene: .; J gene: TRBJ1-1; CDR3 DNA: TGTGCCAGCCGGCCCTTCTCCTCGGGGGAAGCTTTCTTT; CDR3 protein: CASRPFSSGEAFF
CDR3 length: 13; V gene: TRBV7-2; clone size: .; D gene: TRBD1; J gene: TRBJ2-7; CDR3 DNA: TGTGCCAGCAGCTGGGACAGATACTACGAGCAGTACTTC; CDR3 protein: CASSWDRYYEQYF
CDR3 length: 16; V gene: TRBV7-9; clone size: .; D gene: TRBD1; J gene: TRBJ1-2; CDR3 DNA: TGTGCCAGCAGCTTACGGGACAGGGGGCTAAACTATGGCTACACCTTC; CDR3 protein: CASSLRDRGLNYGYTF
CDR3 length: 12; V gene: TRBV7-9; clone size: .; D gene: .; J gene: TRBJ1-1; CDR3 DNA: TGTGCCAGCAGCCCAACCCCAGTTGAAGCTTTCTTT; CDR3 protein: CASSPTPVEAFF
CDR3 length: 15; V gene: TRBV6-5; clone size: .; D gene: TRBD1; J gene: TRBJ2-3; CDR3 DNA: TGTGCCAGCAGCCAAACAGGGGCGAGCACAGATACGCAGTATTTT; CDR3 protein: CASSQTGASTDTQYF
CDR3 length: 15; V gene: TRBV5-1; clone size: .; D gene: .; J gene: TRBJ2-3; CDR3 DNA: TGCGCCAGCAGCTTGGGGGCGGGCGTCACAGATACGCAGTATTTT; CDR3 protein: CASSLGAGVTDTQYF